The clone carrying this TCR beta chain has just a few counts. The data were obtained in a study of Graves' ophthalmopathy and Graves' hyperthyroidism. TCR beta CDR3 amplification used RNA transcripts. In the first round, RT-PCR was carried out with HTBI primers, and a multiplex PCR formed the second round. TCRdb itself ran the multiplex PCR reads through MiXCR, one entry per CDR3 protein. The sample holds some 250,000 distinct CDR3 sequences, around 50% seen once. V was clipped by 5 bases and J by 5 bases, with 18 bases between them. Per the germline V gene, CDR1 is DFQATT and CDR2 is SNEGSKA (reference sequence). This CDR3 has 14 amino acids. Other autoimmune diseases, uncontrolled infections, pregnancy and lactation each led to patient exclusion. Clinical symptoms, serum thyroxine, TRAb, thyroid ultrasound and orbital computed tomography formed the basis of diagnosis.

Sequencing was carried out using peripheral blood. The chain couples TRBV20-1 to TRBJ1-1; TRBD1 might be the D (5 bases). This receptor was obtained from an adult man with Graves' ophthalmopathy. The DNA for the CDR3 is TGCAGTGCTTCCCCGGGACGGGGGGAAACTGAAGCTTTCTTT. Amino acid sequence: CSASPGRGETEAFF.